The table lists the clone carrying this T cell receptor beta chain with many counts. The J segment lost 6 bases and the V segment lost 6 bases, leaving 8 bases of the junction unmatched. Germline CDR1 MGHRA, CDR2 YSYEKL. There are 16 residues in the CDR3. This record belongs to a study of prognosis after radiotherapy for stage I lung cancer. The genomic DNA TCR beta CDR3 region underwent two rounds of multiplex PCR. Amplification during the initial PCR round employed primers specific to each TRBV and TRBJ gene. TCRdb passed the multiplex PCR reads through MiXCR, listing each CDR3 protein once. The sample holds about 28,000 distinct CDR3 sequences; just over 45% are singletons and the top ten take around 14%.

This clonotype was obtained from a donor at least 50 years old with non-small cell lung cancer. V and J are TRBV4-1 and TRBJ2-2; TRBD2 matches 12 bases. The sample in question was PBMCs, obtained before or after stereotactic body radiation therapy (not recorded which). The CDR3 sequence: CASSRLAGVMAGELFF. The CDR3 nucleotides are TGCGCCAGCAGTCGACTAGCGGGAGTAATGGCCGGGGAGCTGTTTTTT.